This T cell receptor (beta chain) was captured by sequencing in a study of blood T cell repertoires in COVID-19. Study-level background: PBMCs, B-cell-depleted T cells, or T cells were the source of the cDNA or gDNA that made up the material.

Individuals aged about 18 to 100 years were recruited from about two dozen US areas. Cohort placement rested on clinical history that participants reported themselves. Participants in the exposed group had met a COVID-19 case in the 2 weeks before joining the study. V lost 6 bases to trimming and J lost 3 bases; unmatched junction nucleotides: 7. The CDR3 contains 15 residues. Germline V gene data show CDR1 as MDHEN and CDR2 as SYDVKM. TCRdb's table, derived via immunoSEQ multiplex PCR, lists solely in-frame clones and lacks some. The data hold 200,000 to 250,000 clones, with approximately 89% observed a single time.

This chain joins TRBV28 and TRBJ2-7, with 11 nucleotides matching TRBD1. The specimen sequenced was PBMCs or T cells enriched from blood (not recorded which). The source is a woman between 25 and 40 years old who had been exposed to COVID-19. The CDR3 nucleotides read TGTGCCAGCAGCTCCGGGACAGGGGGATTCTACGAGCAGTACTTC. This codes for CASSSGTGGFYEQYF.